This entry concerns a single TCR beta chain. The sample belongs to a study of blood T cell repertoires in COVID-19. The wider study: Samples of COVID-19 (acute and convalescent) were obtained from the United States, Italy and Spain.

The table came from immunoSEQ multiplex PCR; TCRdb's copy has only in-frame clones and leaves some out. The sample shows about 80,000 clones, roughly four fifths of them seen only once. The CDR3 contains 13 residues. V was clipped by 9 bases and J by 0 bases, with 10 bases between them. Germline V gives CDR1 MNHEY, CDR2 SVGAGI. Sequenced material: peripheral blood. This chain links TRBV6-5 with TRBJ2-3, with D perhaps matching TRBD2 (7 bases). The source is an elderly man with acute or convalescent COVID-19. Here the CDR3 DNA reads TGTGCCAGTCGGGGGGCTAGCACAGATACGCAGTATTTT. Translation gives CASRGASTDTQYF.